A selection of T cell receptor beta chains follows, all from one sample in a study of blood T cell repertoires in COVID-19. Libraries were prepared by immunoSEQ multiplex PCR; TCRdb keeps only in-frame clonotypes and omits some of them. This table holds roughly 41,000 clones, 80% to 90% found once. Sequenced material: peripheral blood. These receptors originate from a human donor in a cohort sampled during active COVID-19. The donor label of this sample is uncertain. Both conserved end residues are part of each CDR3. Expanded clones are given a class, and other clones once, few, many or no size at all.

V gene	J gene	CDR3 length	clone size	CDR3 protein
TRBV6-4	TRBJ1-6	13	-	CASSQGVNSPLHF
TRBV6-6	TRBJ1-5	13	-	CASGAVVGQPQHF
TRBV7-9	TRBJ2-7	16	once	CASSGGTVLTSYEQYF
TRBV6-1	TRBJ2-3	15	once	CASSEGTRGTDTQYF
TRBV7-6	TRBJ2-1	16	-	CASSLEGGGSYNEQFF
TRBV7-9	TRBJ2-1	16	-	CASSPGLAGGRDEQFF
TRBV9	TRBJ2-3	14	once	CASSVTGVADTQYF
TRBV27	TRBJ1-1	16	-	CASSRKDYLVDTEAFF
TRBV5-4	TRBJ1-1	16	-	CASSLGQPQGFTEAFF
TRBV12-3/TRBV12-4	TRBJ1-2	13	-	CASSPRLNYGYTF
TRBV7-2	TRBJ1-6	14	-	CASSLDVGSSPLHF
TRBV6-6	TRBJ2-7	14	-	CASSSPEGIYEQYF
TRBV12-3/TRBV12-4	TRBJ1-3	13	-	CASRGGAGNTIYF
TRBV7-9	TRBJ1-1	14	-	CASTGQGKNTEAFF
TRBV5-6	TRBJ2-3	16	-	CASSPWVGPLADTQYF
TRBV28	TRBJ2-3	16	-	CASSLRGRVGTDTQYF
TRBV4-2	TRBJ2-1	18	-	CASSPELLAGGKRDEQFF
TRBV28	TRBJ1-1	14	-	CASTRVASITEAFF
TRBV3-1/TRBV3-2	TRBJ2-7	14	-	CASSQQGASYEQYF
TRBV14	TRBJ2-2	15	few	CASSQVSGFIGELFF
TRBV7-8	TRBJ1-5	17	-	CASSYRWGEPSNQPQHF
TRBV10-3	TRBJ1-5	15	once	CAISDGGISNQPQHF
TRBV6-5	TRBJ2-3	14	-	CASRRTVSTDTQYF
TRBV18	TRBJ2-7	13	-	CASSPTGPEEQYF
TRBV4-1	TRBJ2-3	16	-	CASSQGRQGRSDTQYF
TRBV28	TRBJ2-1	16	-	CASSSPGQGARNEQFF
TRBV12-3/TRBV12-4	TRBJ1-5	13	-	CASATHTFQPQHF
TRBV7-8	TRBJ2-1	14	-	CASSLVAAYNEQFF
TRBV5-5	TRBJ1-2	17	-	CASSLTNQGQGLYGYTF
TRBV7-2	TRBJ1-2	14	few	CASSLPTANYGYTF
TRBV20-1	TRBJ2-5	17	once	CSASKGAAILFQETQYF
TRBV3-1/TRBV3-2	TRBJ1-2	14	once	CASSGRQESYGYTF
TRBV7-2	TRBJ2-7	16	-	CASSLAGRRGLNEQYF
TRBV7-2	TRBJ1-3	16	-	CASSLATGGSGNTIYF
TRBV7-2	TRBJ1-1	13	-	CASSSPTGTEAFF
TRBV10-3	TRBJ2-7	13	once	CATAGQGVYEQYF
TRBV10-3	TRBJ2-5	16	-	CAISESSGGTRETQYF
TRBV9	TRBJ1-6	15	once	CASSPRGQSGSPLHF
TRBV7-2	TRBJ2-1	16	-	CASSFSAGFGFNEQFF
TRBV27	TRBJ1-1	14	-	CASSPRTLGTEAFF
TRBV30	TRBJ2-3	14	once	CAWREGYPTDTQYF
TRBV10-3	TRBJ2-1	15	-	CAISVGGGGSNEQFF
TRBV6-6	TRBJ1-1	14	once	CASRPDLRGLRAFF
TRBV6-4	TRBJ1-4	12	once	CASSPAGEKLFF
TRBV5-4	TRBJ2-1	14	-	CASSLAGASNEQFF
TRBV19	TRBJ2-1	15	-	CASSIVGPVYNEQFF
TRBV28	TRBJ2-5	13	-	CASSPGLQETQYF
TRBV19	TRBJ2-4	13	few	CASSRRDRDIQYF
TRBV5-1	TRBJ1-1	14	-	CASSLNQGLGEAFF
TRBV6-5	TRBJ1-6	14	-	CASSYTGRDSPLHF